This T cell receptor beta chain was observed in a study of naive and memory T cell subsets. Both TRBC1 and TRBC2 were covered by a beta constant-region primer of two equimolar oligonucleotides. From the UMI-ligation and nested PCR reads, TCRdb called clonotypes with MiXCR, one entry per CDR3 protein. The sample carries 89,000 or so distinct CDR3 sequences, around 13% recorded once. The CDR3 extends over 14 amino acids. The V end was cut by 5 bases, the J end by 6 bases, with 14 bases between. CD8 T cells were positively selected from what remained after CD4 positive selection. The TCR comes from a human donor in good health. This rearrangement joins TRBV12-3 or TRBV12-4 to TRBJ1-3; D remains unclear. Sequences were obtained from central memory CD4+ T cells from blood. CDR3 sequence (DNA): TGTGCCAGCAGTACCCCGACAAGCAAAAACACCATATATTTT. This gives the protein CASSTPTSKNTIYF.